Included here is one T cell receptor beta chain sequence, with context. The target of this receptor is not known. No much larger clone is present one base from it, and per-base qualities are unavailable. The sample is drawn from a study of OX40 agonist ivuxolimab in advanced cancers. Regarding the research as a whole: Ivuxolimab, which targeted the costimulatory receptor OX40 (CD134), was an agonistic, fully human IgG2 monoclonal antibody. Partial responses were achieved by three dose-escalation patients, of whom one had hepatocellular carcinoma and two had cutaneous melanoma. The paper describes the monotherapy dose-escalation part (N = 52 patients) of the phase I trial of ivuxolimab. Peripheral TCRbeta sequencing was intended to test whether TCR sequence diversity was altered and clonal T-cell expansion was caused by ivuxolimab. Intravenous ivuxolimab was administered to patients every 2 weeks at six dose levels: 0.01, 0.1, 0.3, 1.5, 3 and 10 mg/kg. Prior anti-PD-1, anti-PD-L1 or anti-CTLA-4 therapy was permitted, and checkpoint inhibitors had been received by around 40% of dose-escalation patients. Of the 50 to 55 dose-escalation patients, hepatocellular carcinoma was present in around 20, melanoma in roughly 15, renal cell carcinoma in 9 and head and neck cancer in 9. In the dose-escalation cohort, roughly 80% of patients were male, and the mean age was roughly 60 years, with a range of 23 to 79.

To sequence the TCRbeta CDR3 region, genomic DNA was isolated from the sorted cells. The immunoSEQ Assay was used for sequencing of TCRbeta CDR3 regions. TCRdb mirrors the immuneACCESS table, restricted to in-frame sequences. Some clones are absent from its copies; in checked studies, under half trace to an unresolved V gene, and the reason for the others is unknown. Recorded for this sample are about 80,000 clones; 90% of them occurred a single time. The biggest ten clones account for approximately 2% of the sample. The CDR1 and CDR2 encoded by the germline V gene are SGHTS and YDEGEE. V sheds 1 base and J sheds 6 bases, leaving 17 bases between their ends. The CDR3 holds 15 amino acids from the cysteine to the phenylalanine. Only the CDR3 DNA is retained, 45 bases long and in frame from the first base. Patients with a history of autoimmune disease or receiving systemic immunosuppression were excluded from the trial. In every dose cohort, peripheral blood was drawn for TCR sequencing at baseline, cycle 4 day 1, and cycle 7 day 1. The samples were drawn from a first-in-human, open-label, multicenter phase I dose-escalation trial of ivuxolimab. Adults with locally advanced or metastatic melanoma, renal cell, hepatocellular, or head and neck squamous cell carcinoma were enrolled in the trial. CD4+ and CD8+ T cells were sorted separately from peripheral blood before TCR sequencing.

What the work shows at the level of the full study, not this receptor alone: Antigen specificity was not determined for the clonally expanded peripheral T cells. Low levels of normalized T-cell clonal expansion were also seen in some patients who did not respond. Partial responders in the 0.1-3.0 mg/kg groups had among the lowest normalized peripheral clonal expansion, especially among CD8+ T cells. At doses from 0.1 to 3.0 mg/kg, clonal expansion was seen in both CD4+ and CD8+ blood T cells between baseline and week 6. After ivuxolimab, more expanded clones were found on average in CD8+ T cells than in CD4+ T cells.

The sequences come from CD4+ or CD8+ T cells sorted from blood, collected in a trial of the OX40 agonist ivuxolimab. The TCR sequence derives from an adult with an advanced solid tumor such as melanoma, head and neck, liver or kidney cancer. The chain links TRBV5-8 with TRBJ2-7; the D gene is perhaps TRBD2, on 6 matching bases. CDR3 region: CASSLRLVGGSEQYF. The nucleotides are TGTGCCAGCAGCTTGAGGTTGGTGGGGGGAAGCGAGCAGTACTTC.